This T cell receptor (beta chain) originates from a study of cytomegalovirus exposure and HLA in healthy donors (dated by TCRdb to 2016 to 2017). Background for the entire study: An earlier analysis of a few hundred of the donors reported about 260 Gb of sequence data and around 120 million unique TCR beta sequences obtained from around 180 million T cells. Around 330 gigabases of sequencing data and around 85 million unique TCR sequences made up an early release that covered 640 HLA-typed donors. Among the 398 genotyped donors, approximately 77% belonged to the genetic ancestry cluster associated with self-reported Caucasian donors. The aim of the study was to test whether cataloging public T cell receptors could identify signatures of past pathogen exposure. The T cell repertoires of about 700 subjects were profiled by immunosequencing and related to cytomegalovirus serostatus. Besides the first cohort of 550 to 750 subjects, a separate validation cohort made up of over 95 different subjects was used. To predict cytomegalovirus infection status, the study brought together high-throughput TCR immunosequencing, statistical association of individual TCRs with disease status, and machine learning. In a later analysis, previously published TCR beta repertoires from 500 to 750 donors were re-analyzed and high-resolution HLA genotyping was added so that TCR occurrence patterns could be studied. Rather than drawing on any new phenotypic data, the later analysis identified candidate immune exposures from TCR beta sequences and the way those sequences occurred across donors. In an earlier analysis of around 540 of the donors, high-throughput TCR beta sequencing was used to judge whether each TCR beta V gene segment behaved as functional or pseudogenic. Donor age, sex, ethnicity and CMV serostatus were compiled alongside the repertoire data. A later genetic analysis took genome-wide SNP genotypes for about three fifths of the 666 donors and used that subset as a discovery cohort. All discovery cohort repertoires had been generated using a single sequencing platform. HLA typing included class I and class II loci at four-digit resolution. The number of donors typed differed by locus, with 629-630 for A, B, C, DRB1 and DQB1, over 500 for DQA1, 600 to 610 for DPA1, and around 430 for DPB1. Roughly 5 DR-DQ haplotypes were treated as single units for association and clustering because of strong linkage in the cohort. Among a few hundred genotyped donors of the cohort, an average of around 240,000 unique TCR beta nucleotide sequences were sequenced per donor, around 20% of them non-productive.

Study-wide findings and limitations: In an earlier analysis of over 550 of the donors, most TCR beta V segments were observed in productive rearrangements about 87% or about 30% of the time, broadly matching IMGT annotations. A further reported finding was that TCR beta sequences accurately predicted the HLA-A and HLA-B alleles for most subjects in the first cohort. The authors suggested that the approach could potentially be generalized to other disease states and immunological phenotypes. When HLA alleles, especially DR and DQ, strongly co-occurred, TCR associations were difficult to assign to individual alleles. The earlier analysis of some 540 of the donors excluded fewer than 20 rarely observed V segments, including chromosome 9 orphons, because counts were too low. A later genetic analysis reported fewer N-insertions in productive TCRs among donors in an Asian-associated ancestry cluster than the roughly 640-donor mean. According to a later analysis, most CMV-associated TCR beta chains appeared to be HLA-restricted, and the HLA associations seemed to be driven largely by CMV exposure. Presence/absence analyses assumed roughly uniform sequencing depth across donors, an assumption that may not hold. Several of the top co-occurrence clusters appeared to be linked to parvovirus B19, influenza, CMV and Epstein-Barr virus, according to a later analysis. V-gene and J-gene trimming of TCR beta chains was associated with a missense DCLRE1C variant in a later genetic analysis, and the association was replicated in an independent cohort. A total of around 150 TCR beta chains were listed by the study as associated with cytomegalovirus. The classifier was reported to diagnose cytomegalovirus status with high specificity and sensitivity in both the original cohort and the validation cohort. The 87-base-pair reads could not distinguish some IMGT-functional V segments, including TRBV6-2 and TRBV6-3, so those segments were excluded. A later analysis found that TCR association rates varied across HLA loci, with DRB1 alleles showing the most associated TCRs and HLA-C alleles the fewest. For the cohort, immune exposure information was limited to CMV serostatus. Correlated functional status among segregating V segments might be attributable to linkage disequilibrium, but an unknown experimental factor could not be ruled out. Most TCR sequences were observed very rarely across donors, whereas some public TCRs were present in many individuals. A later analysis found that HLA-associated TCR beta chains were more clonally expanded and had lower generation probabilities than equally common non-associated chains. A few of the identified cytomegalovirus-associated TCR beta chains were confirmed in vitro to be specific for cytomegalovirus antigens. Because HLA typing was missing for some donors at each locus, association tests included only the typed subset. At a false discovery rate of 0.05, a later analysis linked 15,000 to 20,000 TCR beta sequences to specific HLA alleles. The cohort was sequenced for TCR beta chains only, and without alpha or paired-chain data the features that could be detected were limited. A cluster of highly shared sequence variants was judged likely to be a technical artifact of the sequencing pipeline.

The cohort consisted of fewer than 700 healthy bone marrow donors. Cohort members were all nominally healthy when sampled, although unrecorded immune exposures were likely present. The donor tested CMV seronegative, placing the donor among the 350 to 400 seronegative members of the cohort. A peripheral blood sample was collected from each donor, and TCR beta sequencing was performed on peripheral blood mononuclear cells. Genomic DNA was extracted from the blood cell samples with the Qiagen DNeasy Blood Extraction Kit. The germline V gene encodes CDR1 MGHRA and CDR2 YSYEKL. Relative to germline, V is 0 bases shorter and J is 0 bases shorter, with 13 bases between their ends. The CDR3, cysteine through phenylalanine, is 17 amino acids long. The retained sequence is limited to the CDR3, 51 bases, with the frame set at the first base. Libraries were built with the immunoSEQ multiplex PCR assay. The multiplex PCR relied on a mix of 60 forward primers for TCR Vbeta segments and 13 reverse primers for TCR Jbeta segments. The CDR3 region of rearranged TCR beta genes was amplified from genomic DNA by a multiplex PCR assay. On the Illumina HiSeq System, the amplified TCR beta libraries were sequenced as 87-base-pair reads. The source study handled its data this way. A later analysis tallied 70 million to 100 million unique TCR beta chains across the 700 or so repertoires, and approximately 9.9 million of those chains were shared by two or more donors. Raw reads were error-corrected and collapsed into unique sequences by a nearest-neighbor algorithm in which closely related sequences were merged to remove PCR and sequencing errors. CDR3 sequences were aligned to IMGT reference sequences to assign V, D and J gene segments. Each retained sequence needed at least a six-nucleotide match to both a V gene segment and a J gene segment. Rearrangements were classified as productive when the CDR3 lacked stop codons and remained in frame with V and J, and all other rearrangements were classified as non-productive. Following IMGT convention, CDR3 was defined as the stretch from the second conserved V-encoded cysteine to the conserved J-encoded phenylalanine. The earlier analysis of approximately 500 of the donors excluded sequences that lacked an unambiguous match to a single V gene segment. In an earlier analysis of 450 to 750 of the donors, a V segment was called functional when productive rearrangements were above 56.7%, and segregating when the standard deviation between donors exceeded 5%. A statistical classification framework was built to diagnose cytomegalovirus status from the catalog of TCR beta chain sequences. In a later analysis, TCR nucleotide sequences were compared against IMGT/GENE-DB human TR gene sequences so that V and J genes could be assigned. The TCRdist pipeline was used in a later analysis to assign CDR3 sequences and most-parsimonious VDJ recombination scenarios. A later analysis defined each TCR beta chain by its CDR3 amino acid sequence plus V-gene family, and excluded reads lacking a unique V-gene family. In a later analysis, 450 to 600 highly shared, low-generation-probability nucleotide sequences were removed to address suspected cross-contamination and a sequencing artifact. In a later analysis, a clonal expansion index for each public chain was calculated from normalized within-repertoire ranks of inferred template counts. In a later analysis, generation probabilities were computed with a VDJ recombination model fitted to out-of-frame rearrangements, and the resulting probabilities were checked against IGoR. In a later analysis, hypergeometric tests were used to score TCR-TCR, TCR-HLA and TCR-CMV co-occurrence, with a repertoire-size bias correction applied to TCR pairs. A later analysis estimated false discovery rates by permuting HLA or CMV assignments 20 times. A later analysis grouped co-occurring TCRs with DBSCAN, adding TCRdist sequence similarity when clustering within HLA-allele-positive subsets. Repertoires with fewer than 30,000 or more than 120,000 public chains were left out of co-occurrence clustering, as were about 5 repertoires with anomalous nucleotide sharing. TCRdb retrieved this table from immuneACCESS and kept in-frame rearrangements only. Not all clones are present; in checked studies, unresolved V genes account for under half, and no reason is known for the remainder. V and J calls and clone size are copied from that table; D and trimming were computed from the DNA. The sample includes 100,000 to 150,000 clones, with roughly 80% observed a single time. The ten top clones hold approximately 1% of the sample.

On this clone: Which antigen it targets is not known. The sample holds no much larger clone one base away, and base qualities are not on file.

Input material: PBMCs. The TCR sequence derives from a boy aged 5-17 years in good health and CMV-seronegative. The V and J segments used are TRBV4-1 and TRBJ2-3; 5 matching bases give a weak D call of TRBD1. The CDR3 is CASSQDRQGYSTDTQYF. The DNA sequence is TGCGCCAGCAGCCAAGATCGGCAGGGTTATAGCACAGATACGCAGTATTTT.